Shown below are 24 T cell receptor beta chains from a single sample sequenced in a study of beta chain features in type 1 diabetes. Findings of the study overall: For Type 1 diabetes patients, all four CD4+ subsets carried TCRB CDR3s that were moderately but significantly shorter.

Their specific antigens are unknown. The entirety of the isolated RNA underwent reverse transcription, so expressed TCRB transcripts were sequenced. Generated by immunoSEQ multiplex PCR, the TCRdb table keeps only in-frame clones and is missing some. The data hold 160,000 or so clones, with roughly 65% observed a single time. Material for sequencing was naive CD4+ T cells from blood. All receptors come from a man in his thirties or forties with type 1 diabetes.

There are a few counts of this clone. The genes are TRBV27 and TRBJ2-3; tentative D call: TRBD1 (6 bases). The CDR3 covers 16 residues. Trimming removed 2 bases from V and 5 bases from J, with 17 bases in between. Per the germline V gene, CDR1 is MNHEY and CDR2 is SMNVEV (reference sequence). CDR3 sequence reads: CASSLGSHRAVDTQYF. DNA for the CDR3: TGTGCCAGCAGTTTAGGTTCTCACAGGGCGGTAGATACGCAGTATTTT.

V and J are TRBV7-9 and TRBJ2-7; 9 bases map to TRBD2. The germline CDR1 and CDR2 sequences are SEHNR and FQNEAQ (reference sequence). The CDR3 is made up of 14 amino acids. V shed 5 bases, J shed 3 bases, and the junction held 5 bases outside the gene matches. In nucleotides, the CDR3 is TGTGCCAGCAGCCCCATAGCGGGGGTCTACGAGCAGTACTTC. This gives the protein CASSPIAGVYEQYF.

The chain combines TRBV7-2 with TRBJ1-1; no firm D call. The CDR3 is 12 residues long. Germline loops: CDR1 SGHTA, CDR2 FQGNSA. V lost 1 base and J 8 bases, leaving 8 bases between the germline ends. Here the CDR3 DNA reads TGTGCCAGCAGCTTAGGGTGGGCAGAAGCTTTCTTT. Protein: CASSLGWAEAFF.

The chain recombines TRBV30 with TRBJ2-3, with D perhaps assigned TRBD1 or TRBD2 (5 bases each). Trimming cost V 0 bases and J 5 bases, with 15 bases left between them. Germline lookup yields CDR1 GTSNPN and CDR2 SVGIG (reference sequence). The CDR3 sequence is 15 residues long. The CDR3 nucleotides are TGTGCCTGGAGTGTGGGGGATACACGTGGAGATACGCAGTATTTT. Residues: CAWSVGDTRGDTQYF.

The V and J genes are TRBV2 and TRBJ2-4; D unclear. V dropped 7 bases and J dropped 0 bases, with 10 bases sitting between them. This CDR3 spans 14 amino acids. Per germline, CDR1 SNHLY and CDR2 FYNNEI. Here the CDR3 reads CASNNPLAKNIQYF. DNA for the CDR3: TGTGCCAGCAACAACCCTCTAGCCAAAAACATTCAGTACTTC.

The CDR3 coding sequence is TGTGCCAGCAGCTTACTCGGAATTAATTCACCCCTCCACTTT. Protein sequence: CASSLLGINSPLHF. J is TRBJ1-6 and V is TRBV7-2; D remains unclear. Trimming pared 2 bases from V and 6 bases from J, leaving 8 bases between. Germline V CDR1 and CDR2: SGHTA, FQGNSA. This CDR3 region has 14 residues.

The V and J genes are TRBV7-2 and TRBJ2-1, with unresolved D. Germline V gene data show CDR1 as SGHTA and CDR2 as FQGNSA. The CDR3 contains 18 residues. The germline V and J ends were trimmed by 3 bases and 1 base, with 19 bases remaining between them. DNA for the CDR3: TGTGCCAGCAGCTTCTCCTCACTATATCCGCTATCCTACAATGAGCAGTTCTTC. Translating it yields CASSFSSLYPLSYNEQFF.

This clone was counted only a few times. The CDR3 DNA reads TGTGCCAGCAGCCCCGGGCGGAGGGTGGAGACCCAGTACTTC. Translating it yields CASSPGRRVETQYF. This rearrangement joins TRBV7-2 to TRBJ2-5, with a tentative D call TRBD2 (6 bases). Germline CDR1 is SGHTA and CDR2 is FQGNSA. The CDR3 totals 14 residues. Trimming took 5 bases from V and 5 from J, leaving 15 bases between them.

This clone has only a few counts. The genes are TRBV30 and TRBJ1-6; 8 nucleotides agree with TRBD1. The CDR3 spans 15 residues. Germline lookup yields CDR1 GTSNPN and CDR2 SVGIG (reference sequence). V lost 4 bases to trimming and J lost 10 bases; unmatched junction nucleotides: 12. CDR3 sequence (DNA): TGTGCCTGGACAATCCTTGGACAGGGCCGGTCACCCCTCCACTTT. It encodes CAWTILGQGRSPLHF. Based on the CDR3 plus reference TRBV30 and TRBJ1-6, the full variable domain is SQTIHQWPATLVQPVGSPLSLECTVEGTSNPNLYWYRQAAGRGLQLLFYSVGIGQISSEVPQNLSASRPQDRQFILSSKKLLLSDSGFYLCAWTILGQGRSPLHFGNGTRLTVT.

This clone was seen a few times. The J gene is TRBJ2-1, the V gene TRBV29-1; D gene ambiguous. Germline V gene data show CDR1 as SQVTM and CDR2 as ANQGSEA. V was clipped by 4 bases and J by 0 bases, with 13 bases between them. The CDR3 consists of 15 residues. CDR3 residues: CSVGAGKSSYNEQFF. Here the CDR3 DNA reads TGCAGCGTTGGGGCTGGGAAGAGCTCCTACAATGAGCAGTTCTTC.

This chain connects TRBV7-9 to TRBJ1-4, with D possibly TRBD1 on 6 matching bases. The CDR3 contains 14 residues. Trimming pared 1 base from V and 3 bases from J, leaving 6 bases between. Germline V lookup: CDR1 SEHNR, CDR2 FQNEAQ (reference sequence). The CDR3 DNA follows: TGTGCCAGCAGCTTAGGGACAGCTAATGAAAAACTGTTTTTT. This gives the protein CASSLGTANEKLFF.

V and J are TRBV29-1 and TRBJ1-6; D not resolved. The CDR3 is 12 residues long. The V and J ends lost 4 bases and 10 bases respectively, with 11 bases between them. Germline lookup yields CDR1 SQVTM and CDR2 ANQGSEA. CDR3 amino acids: CSVALEGSPLHF. DNA for the CDR3: TGCAGCGTTGCCCTCGAAGGGTCACCCCTCCACTTT.

This rearrangement joins TRBV7-9 to TRBJ2-1, with a possible D match to TRBD2 (5 bases). The CDR3 sequence is 14 residues long. V was cut by 1 base and J by 8 bases, with 12 bases left in between. Germline CDR1 SEHNR, CDR2 FQNEAQ (reference sequence). The CDR3 sequence is CASSLVSERDEQFF. The CDR3 DNA reads as TGTGCCAGCAGCTTAGTTAGTGAGAGGGATGAGCAGTTCTTC.

This chain joins TRBV11-2 and TRBJ2-3; no firm D call. V was pared by 0 bases and J by 0 bases, with 7 bases between. The CDR3 spans 15 residues. Germline V gene data show CDR1 as SGHAT and CDR2 as FQNNGV. The CDR3 DNA follows: TGTGCCAGCAGCTTAGACCACTCCAGCACAGATACGCAGTATTTT. It yields the protein CASSLDHSSTDTQYF.

The V and J genes are TRBV30 and TRBJ2-4; D is uncertain. Between the trimmed V and J ends, which lost 0 bases and 3 bases, there was a span of 9 bases. CDR1 GTSNPN and CDR2 SVGIG come from the germline V gene (reference sequence). The CDR3 has 14 amino acids. In nucleotides, the CDR3 is TGTGCCTGGAGTGTACCTAGTGGCAAAAACATTCAGTACTTC. Its translation is CAWSVPSGKNIQYF.

In this sample, this clone turned up a few times. The chain recombines TRBV25-1 with TRBJ1-2; D is possibly TRBD1 (6 bases). CDR3 size: 15 residues. Trimming left V 3 bases short and J 3 bases short, with 14 bases between. CDR1 MGHDK and CDR2 SYGVNS come from the germline V gene. CDR3 nucleotides: TGTGCCAGCAGTGAGGTGGCAGGGGTACACTATGGCTACACCTTC. It is translated as CASSEVAGVHYGYTF.

The chain links TRBV6-5 to TRBJ2-7; no clear D gene. The V end lost 5 bases, the J end lost 7 bases, and 15 bases lay between the germline ends. Germline V gene data show CDR1 as MNHEY and CDR2 as SVGAGI. This CDR3 spans 13 amino acids. CDR3 DNA sequence: TGTGCCAGCAGTCCTTCTAGGGTGGGGGAGCAGTACTTC. Translating it yields CASSPSRVGEQYF.

Only a few counts were recorded for this clone. The chain combines TRBV7-2 with TRBJ2-1, with D uncertain. The CDR3 extends over 14 amino acids. Germline V gives CDR1 SGHTA, CDR2 FQGNSA. V was shortened by 0 bases and J by 6 bases, with 9 bases between the two germline ends. DNA for the CDR3: TGTGCCAGCAGCTTAGCGCTACTCCCCAATGAGCAGTTCTTC. It translates to CASSLALLPNEQFF.

This clone showed up just a few times. V and J are TRBV25-1 and TRBJ2-2, with a tentative D call TRBD2 (5 bases). The CDR3 runs 13 residues. The germline gives CDR1 MGHDK, CDR2 SYGVNS. The V gene lost 8 bases and the J gene lost 6 bases, with 13 bases spanning the gap. CDR3 in DNA: TGTGCCAGCGTAGGGAGTGGCCCCGGGGAGCTGTTTTTT. Translation gives CASVGSGPGELFF.

V gene TRBV29-1 combines with J gene TRBJ2-3, with a weak D call TRBD2 (6 bases). Per the germline V gene, CDR1 is SQVTM and CDR2 is ANQGSEA. Trimming removed 6 bases from V and 2 bases from J, with 12 bases in between. The CDR3 is 13 amino acids. The CDR3 nucleotides are TGCAGCGTGACGGGGGACCTCACAGATACGCAGTATTTT. Translating gives CSVTGDLTDTQYF.

The V call is TRBV4-3, the J call TRBJ2-3; D perhaps matches TRBD1 (6 bases). The CDR3 contains 14 residues. Germline V gives CDR1 LGHNA, CDR2 YSLEER. The V gene lost 1 base and the J gene lost 6 bases, with 11 bases spanning the gap. CDR3 loop: CASSQVAGVDTQYF. The CDR3 nucleotides read TGCGCCAGCAGCCAAGTGGCAGGGGTGGATACGCAGTATTTT.

The V gene is TRBV5-4, the J gene TRBJ2-5, with a possible D match to TRBD1 (6 bases). V was trimmed by 0 bases and J by 5 bases, leaving 8 bases between them. Germline CDR1 is SGHNT and CDR2 is YYREEE (reference sequence). The CDR3 is 13 amino acids. CDR3: CASSLDGGETQYF. The DNA of the CDR3 is TGTGCCAGCAGCTTGGATGGGGGCGAGACCCAGTACTTC. The entire variable domain, with the rest obtained from reference TRBV5-4 and TRBJ2-5, is as follows: ETGVTQSPTHLIKTRGQQVTLRCSSQSGHNTVSWYQQALGQGPQFIFQYYREEENGRGNFPPRFSGLQFPNYSSELNVNALELDDSALYLCASSLDGGETQYFGPGTRLLVL.

Turning to this clone: This specimen includes other DNA sequences encoding the same CDR3. This chain links TRBV9 with TRBJ2-3; D remains ambiguous. The V gene lost 3 bases and the J gene lost 1 base, with 6 bases spanning the gap. Germline V gives CDR1 SGDLS, CDR2 YYNGEE. The CDR3 is made up of 13 amino acids. The CDR3 sequence: CASSGTGTDTQYF. The DNA for the CDR3 is TGTGCCAGCAGCGGGACCGGCACAGATACGCAGTATTTT.

The J gene is TRBJ2-1, the V gene TRBV20-1; D gene unclear. Germline V gives CDR1 DFQATT, CDR2 SNEGSKA (reference sequence). This CDR3 is 11 amino acids long. Trimming took 3 bases from V and 5 from J, leaving 5 bases between them. CDR3 region: CSASRDNEQFF. The CDR3 DNA reads as TGCAGTGCTAGTAGAGACAATGAGCAGTTCTTC.